The source of this T cell receptor (beta chain) is a study of identical twins. Of note for this clonotype: Its target is not known. At one end the junction does not follow the germline gene, possibly because of a read error.

This CDR3 has 15 amino acids. The V gene's germline CDR1 is MNHEY and CDR2 SMNVEV (reference sequence). Study-wide results and limits: Surplus twin overlap in beta out-of-frame sequences was less pronounced. Insertions were reduced in abundant cord blood beta clonotypes but not in memory repertoires. A cross-sectional statistical analysis, not follow-up of the same donors, supported the conclusions.

Unique molecular identifiers were present on cDNA, and template switching added a universal primer site. MiXCR was run by TCRdb on the 5' RACE reads, yielding one entry per CDR3 protein. The sample has 1.5 million or so distinct CDR3 sequences, around a third seen once. The material sequenced was cord blood. This clonotype originated in a newborn girl in good health. The chain links TRBV27 to TRBJ1-2; D gene ambiguous. The CDR3 nucleotides are TGTGCCGGCAGTTTTCTAGGGTCACGTAACTATGGCTACACCTTC. It specifies CAGSFLGSRNYGYTF.